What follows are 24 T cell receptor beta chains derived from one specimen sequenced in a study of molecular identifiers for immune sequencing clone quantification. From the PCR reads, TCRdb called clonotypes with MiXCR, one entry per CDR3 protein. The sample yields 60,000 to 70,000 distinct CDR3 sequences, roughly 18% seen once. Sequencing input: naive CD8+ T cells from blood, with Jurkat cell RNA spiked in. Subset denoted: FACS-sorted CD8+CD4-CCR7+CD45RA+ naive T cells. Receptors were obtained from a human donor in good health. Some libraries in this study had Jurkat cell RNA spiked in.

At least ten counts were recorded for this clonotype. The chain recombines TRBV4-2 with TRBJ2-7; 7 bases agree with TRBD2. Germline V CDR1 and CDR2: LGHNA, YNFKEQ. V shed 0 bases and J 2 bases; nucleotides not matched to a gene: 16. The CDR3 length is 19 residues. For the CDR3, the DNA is TGTGCCAGCAGCCAAGATAGAAGAGCGGAGTGGGAGGGTACCTACGAGCAGTACTTC. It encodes CASSQDRRAEWEGTYEQYF.

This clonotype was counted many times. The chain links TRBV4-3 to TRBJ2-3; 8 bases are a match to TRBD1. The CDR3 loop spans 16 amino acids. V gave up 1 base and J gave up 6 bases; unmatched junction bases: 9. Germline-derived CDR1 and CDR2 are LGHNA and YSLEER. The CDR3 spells CASSQAPGGFIDTQYF. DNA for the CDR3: TGCGCCAGCAGCCAAGCACCAGGGGGCTTTATTGATACGCAGTATTTT.

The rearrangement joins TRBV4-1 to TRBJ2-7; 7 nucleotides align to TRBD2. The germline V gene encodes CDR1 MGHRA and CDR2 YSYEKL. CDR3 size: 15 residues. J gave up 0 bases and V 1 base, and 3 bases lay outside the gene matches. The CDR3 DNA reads TGCGCCAGCAGCCAAGTTGGGAGGGGCTCCTACGAGCAGTACTTC. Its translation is CASSQVGRGSYEQYF.

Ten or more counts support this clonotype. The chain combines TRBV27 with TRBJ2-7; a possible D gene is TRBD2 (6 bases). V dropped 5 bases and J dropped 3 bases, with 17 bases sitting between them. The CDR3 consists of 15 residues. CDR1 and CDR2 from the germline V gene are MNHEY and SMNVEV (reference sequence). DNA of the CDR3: TGTGCCAGCAGTCTCGGGACTCTTCGCATCTACGAGCAGTACTTC. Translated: CASSLGTLRIYEQYF.

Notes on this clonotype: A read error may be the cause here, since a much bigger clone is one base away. The CDR3 DNA is TGTGCCTGCAGTGAATTTTGGGAGTCTGGAAACACCATATATTTT. As protein: CACSEFWESGNTIYF. The chain has TRBV6-1 and TRBJ1-3; D call uncertain. CDR1 and CDR2 (germline): MNHNS, SASEGT. This CDR3 has 15 amino acids.

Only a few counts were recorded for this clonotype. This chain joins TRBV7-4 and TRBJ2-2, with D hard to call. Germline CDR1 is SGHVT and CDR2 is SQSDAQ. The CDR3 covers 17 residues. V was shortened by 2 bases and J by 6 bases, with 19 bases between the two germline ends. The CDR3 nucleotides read TGTGCCAGCAGCTTATCCCTAAACCTAGGTCCCTCCGGGGAGCTGTTTTTT. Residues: CASSLSLNLGPSGELFF.

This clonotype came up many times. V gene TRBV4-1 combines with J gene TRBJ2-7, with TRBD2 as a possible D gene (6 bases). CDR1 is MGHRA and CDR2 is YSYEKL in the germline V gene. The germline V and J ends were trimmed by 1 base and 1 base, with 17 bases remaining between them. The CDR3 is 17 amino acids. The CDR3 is CASSQVSWRGDSYEQYF. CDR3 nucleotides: TGCGCCAGCAGCCAAGTGTCGTGGCGGGGAGATTCCTACGAGCAGTACTTC.

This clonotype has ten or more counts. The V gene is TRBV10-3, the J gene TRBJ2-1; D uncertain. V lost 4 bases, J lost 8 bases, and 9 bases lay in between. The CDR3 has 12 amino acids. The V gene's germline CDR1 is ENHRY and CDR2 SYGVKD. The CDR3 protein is CAISGGVDEQFF. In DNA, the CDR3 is TGTGCCATCAGTGGTGGGGTTGATGAGCAGTTCTTC.

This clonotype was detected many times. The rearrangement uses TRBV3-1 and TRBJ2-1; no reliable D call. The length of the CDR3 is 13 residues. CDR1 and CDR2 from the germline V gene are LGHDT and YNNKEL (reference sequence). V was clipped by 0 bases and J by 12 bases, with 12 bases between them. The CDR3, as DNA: TGTGCCAGCAGCCAAGAATGGGGAACGGGGCAGTTCTTC. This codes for CASSQEWGTGQFF.

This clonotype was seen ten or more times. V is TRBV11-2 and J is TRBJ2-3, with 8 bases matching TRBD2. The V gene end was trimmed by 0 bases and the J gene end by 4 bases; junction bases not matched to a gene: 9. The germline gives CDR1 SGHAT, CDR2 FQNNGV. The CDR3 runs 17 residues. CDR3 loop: CASSLDLGTSDADTQYF. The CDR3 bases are TGTGCCAGCAGCTTAGATCTGGGGACTAGTGACGCAGATACGCAGTATTTT.

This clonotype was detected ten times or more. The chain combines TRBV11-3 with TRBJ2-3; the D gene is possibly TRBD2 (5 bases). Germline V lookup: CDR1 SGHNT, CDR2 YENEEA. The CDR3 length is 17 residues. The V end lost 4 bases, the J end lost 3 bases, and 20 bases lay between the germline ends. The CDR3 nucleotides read TGTGCCAGCAGCTACGCCTCCGGCAGCGGTTGGACAGATACGCAGTATTTT. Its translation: CASSYASGSGWTDTQYF.

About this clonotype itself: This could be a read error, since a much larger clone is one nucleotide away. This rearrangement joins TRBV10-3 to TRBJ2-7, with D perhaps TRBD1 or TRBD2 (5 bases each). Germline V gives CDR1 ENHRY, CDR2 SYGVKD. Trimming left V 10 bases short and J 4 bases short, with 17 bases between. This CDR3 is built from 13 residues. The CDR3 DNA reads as TGTGCCACCACTCCGGGACGGGGTTACGAGCAGTACTTC. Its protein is CATTPGRGYEQYF.

In nucleotides, the CDR3 is TGTGCCAGCAGTTTATTACAGGGGACGAACACCGGGGAGCTGTTTTTT. Protein: CASSLLQGTNTGELFF. The chain recombines TRBV27 with TRBJ2-2, with 7 bases that match TRBD1. This CDR3 is built from 16 residues. Germline loops: CDR1 MNHEY, CDR2 SMNVEV (reference sequence). The trim removed 1 base at V and 0 bases at J, leaving 2 bases unmatched.

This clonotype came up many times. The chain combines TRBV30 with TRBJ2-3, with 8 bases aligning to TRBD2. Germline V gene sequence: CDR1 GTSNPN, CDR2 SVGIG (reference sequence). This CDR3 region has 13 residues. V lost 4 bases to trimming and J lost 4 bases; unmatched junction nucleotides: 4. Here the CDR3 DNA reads TGTGCCTGGAAAGCGGGAGTGGCAGATACGCAGTATTTT. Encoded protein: CAWKAGVADTQYF. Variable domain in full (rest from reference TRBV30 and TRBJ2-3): SQTIHQWPATLVQPVGSPLSLECTVEGTSNPNLYWYRQAAGRGLQLLFYSVGIGQISSEVPQNLSASRPQDRQFILSSKKLLLSDSGFYLCAWKAGVADTQYFGPGTRLTVL.

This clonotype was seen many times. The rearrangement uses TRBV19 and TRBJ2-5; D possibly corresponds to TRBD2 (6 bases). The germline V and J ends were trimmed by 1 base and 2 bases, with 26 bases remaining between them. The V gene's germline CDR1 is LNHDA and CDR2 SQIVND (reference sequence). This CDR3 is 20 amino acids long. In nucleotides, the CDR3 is TGTGCCAGTAGTATAGCTCTAATCCCCCTAGCGCCCGACGAACAAGAGACCCAGTACTTC. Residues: CASSIALIPLAPDEQETQYF.

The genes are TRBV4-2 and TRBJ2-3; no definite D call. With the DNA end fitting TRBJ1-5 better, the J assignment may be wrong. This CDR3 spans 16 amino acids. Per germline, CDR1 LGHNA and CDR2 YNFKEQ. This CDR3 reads CASSQDTSIPPDTQHF. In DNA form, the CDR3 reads TGTGCCAGCAGCCAAGATACCTCTATTCCCCCAGATACGCAGCATTTT.

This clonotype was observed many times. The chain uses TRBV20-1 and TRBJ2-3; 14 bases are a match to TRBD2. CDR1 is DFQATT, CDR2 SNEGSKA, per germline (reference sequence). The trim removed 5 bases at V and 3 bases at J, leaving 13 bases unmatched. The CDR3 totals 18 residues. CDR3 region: CSAPLRTSGRFLTDTQYF. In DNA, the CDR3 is TGCAGTGCTCCACTCCGGACTAGCGGGAGGTTTTTGACAGATACGCAGTATTTT.

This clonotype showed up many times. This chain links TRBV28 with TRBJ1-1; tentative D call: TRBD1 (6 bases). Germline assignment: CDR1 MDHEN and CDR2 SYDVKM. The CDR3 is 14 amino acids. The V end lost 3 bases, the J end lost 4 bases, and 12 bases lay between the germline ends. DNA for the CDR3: TGTGCCAGCAGTTTGGTACAGGGTGGCACTGAAGCTTTCTTT. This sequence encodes CASSLVQGGTEAFF.

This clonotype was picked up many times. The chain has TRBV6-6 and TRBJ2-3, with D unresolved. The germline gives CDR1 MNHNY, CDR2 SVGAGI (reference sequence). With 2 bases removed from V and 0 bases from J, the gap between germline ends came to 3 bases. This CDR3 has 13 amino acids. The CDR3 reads CASSYTSTDTQYF. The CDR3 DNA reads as TGTGCCAGCAGTTACACCAGCACAGATACGCAGTATTTT.

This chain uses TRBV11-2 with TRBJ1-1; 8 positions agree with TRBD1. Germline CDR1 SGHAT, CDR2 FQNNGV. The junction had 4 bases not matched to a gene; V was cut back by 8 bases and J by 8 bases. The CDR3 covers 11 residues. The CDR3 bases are TGTGCCAGCTTCCGGACAGGGGAAGCTTTCTTT. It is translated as CASFRTGEAFF.

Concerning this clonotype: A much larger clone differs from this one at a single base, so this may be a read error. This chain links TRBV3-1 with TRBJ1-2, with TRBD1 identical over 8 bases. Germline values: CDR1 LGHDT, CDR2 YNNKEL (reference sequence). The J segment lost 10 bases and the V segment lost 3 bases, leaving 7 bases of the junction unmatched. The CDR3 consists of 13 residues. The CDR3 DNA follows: TGTGCCAGCAGCCAGCGGGACAGGTTGCACTACACCTTC. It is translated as CASSQRDRLHYTF.

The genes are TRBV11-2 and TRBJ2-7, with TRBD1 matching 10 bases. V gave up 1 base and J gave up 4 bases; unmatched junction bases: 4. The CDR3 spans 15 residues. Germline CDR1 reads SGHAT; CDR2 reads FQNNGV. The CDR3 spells CASSLGGQGSYEQYF. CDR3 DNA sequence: TGTGCCAGCAGCTTAGGGGGACAGGGGTCGTACGAGCAGTACTTC.

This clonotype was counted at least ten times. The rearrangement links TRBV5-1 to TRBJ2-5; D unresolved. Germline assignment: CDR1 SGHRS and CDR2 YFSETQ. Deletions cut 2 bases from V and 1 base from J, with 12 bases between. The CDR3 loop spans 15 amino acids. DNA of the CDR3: TGCGCCAGCAGCTTTATATTTAGGGTCCAAGAGACCCAGTACTTC. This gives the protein CASSFIFRVQETQYF.

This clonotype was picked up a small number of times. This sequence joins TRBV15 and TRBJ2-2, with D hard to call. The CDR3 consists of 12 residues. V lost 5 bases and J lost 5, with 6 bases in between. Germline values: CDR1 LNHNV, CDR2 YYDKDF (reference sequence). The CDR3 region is CATSYLTGELFF. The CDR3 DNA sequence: TGTGCCACCAGCTACCTGACCGGGGAGCTGTTTTTT.